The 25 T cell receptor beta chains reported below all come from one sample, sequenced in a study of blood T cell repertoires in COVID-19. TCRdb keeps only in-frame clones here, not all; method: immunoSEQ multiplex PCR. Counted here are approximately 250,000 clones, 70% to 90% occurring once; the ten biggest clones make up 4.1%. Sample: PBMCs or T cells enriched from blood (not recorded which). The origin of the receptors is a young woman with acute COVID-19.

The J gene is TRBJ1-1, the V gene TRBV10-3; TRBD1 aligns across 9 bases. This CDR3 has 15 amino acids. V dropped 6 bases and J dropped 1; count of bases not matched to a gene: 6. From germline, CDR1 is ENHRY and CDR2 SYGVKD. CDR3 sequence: CAIRRPGQGNTEAFF. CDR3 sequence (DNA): TGTGCCATCAGGAGACCGGGACAGGGGAACACTGAAGCTTTCTTT.

CDR3 nucleotides: TGTGCCACCCTAACCCCGGGACAGAGTAACAATGAGCAGTTCTTC. It is translated as CATLTPGQSNNEQFF. The chain joins TRBV6-5 to TRBJ2-1; 7 bases agree with TRBD1. Germline trimming cut 10 bases from V and 5 bases from J; bases unmatched to any gene: 14. Per the germline V gene, CDR1 is MNHEY and CDR2 is SVGAGI. This CDR3 region has 15 residues.

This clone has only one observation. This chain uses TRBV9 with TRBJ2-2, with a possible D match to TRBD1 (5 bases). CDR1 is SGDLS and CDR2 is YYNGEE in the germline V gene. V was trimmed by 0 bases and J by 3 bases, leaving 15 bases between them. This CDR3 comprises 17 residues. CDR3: CASSVARQGVDTGELFF. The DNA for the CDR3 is TGTGCCAGCAGCGTAGCTCGTCAAGGGGTAGACACCGGGGAGCTGTTTTTT.

This chain's CDR3 is CASSEANLRYGFSGSESYNEQFF. The DNA of the CDR3 is TGTGCCAGCAGTGAAGCCAACCTCCGTTATGGCTTTAGTGGGAGCGAATCCTACAATGAGCAGTTCTTC. This chain joins TRBV2 and TRBJ2-1; D may be TRBD2 (5 bases). V lost 0 bases, J lost 1 base, and 31 bases lay in between. Per germline, CDR1 SNHLY and CDR2 FYNNEI. The CDR3 has 23 amino acids.

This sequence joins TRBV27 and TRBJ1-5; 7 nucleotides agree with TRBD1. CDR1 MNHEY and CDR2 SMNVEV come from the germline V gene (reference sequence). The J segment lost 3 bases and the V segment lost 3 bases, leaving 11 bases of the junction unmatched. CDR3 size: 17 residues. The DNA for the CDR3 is TGTGCCAGCAGTTTCTACCGATTGGGACAGCTCAATCAGCCCCAGCATTTT. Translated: CASSFYRLGQLNQPQHF.

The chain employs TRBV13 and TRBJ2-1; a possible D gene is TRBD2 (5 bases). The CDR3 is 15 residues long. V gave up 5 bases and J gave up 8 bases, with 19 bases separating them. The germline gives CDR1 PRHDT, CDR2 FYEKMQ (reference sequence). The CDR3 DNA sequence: TGTGCCAGCAGCCAAATAGGGCGAGCGGTCTATGAGCAGTTCTTC. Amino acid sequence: CASSQIGRAVYEQFF.

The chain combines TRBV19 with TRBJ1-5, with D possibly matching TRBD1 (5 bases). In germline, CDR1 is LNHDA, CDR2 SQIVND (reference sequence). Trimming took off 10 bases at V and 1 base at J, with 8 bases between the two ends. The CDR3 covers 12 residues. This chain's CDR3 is CATRQSNQPQHF. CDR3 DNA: TGTGCCACGAGACAGAGCAATCAGCCCCAGCATTTT.

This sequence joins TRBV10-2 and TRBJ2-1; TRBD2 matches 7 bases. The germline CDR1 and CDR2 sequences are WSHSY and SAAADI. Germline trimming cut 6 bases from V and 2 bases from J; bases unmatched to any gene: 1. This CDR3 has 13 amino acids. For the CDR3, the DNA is TGCGCCAGCAGAGCGGGAACCTACAATGAGCAGTTCTTC. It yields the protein CASRAGTYNEQFF.

CDR3 residues: CAISPALAGSNTGELFF. CDR3 bases: TGTGCCATCAGTCCCGCCCTAGCGGGGTCCAACACCGGGGAGCTGTTTTTT. This chain links TRBV10-3 with TRBJ2-2, with 9 nucleotides matching TRBD2. The ends lost 5 bases at V and 2 bases at J; junction bases unmatched: 9. The germline gives CDR1 ENHRY, CDR2 SYGVKD. The CDR3 covers 17 residues.

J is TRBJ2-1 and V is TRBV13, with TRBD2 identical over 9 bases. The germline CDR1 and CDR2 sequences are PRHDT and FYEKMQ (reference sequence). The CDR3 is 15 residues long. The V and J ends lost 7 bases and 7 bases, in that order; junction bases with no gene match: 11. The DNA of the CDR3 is TGTGCCAGCAACCCGTTGGCTAGCGGGATGAATGAGCAGTTCTTC. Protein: CASNPLASGMNEQFF. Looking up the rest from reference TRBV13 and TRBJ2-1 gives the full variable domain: AAGVIQSPRHLIKEKRETATLKCYPIPRHDTVYWYQQGPGQDPQFLISFYEKMQSDKGSIPDRFSAQQFSDYHSELNMSSLELGDSALYFCASNPLASGMNEQFFGPGTRLTVL.

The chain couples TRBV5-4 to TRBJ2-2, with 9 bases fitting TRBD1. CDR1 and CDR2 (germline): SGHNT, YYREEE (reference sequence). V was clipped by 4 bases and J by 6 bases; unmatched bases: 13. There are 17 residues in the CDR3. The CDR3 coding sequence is TGTGCCAGCAGCGTACCCGGGACAGGGATGAGCGCCGGGGAGCTGTTTTTT. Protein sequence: CASSVPGTGMSAGELFF.

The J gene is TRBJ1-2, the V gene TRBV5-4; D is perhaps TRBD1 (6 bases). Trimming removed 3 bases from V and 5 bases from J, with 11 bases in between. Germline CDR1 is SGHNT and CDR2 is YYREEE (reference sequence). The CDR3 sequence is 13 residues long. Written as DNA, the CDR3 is TGTGCCAGCAGCTCCCAGGACAGTTATGGCTACACCTTC. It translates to CASSSQDSYGYTF.

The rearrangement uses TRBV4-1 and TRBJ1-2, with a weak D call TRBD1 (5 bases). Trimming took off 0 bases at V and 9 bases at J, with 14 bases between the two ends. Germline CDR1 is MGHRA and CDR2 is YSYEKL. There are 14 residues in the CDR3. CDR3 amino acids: CASSQEQMTVRYTF. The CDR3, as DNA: TGCGCCAGCAGCCAAGAGCAAATGACAGTCCGCTACACCTTC.

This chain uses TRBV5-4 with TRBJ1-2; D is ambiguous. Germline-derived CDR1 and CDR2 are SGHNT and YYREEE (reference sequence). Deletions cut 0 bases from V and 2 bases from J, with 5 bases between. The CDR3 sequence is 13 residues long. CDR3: CASSLDKNYGYTF. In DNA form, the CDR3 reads TGTGCCAGCAGCTTGGACAAAAACTATGGCTACACCTTC.

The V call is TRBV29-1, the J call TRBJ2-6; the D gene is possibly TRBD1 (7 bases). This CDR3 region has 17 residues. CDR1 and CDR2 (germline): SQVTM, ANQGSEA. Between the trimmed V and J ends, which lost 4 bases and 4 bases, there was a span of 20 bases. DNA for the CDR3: TGCAGCGTTGCTCTAGGAGGGGGCACGACCGGGGCCAACGTCCTGACTTTC. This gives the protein CSVALGGGTTGANVLTF.

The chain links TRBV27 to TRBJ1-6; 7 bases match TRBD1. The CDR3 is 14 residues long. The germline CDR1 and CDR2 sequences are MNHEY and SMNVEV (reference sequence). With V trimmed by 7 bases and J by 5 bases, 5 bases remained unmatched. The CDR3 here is CASKLGQDNSPLHF. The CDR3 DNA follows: TGTGCCAGCAAGCTAGGACAGGATAATTCACCCCTCCACTTT.

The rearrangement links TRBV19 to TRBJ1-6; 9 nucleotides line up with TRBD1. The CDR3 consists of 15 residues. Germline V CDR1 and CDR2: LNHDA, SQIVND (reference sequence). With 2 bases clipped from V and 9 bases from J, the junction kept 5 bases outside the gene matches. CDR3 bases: TGTGCCAGTAGTATACCGGACAGGGGTGGTTCACCCCTCCACTTT. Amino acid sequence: CASSIPDRGGSPLHF.

The CDR3 sequence: CASSLVGGHSTDTQYF. CDR3 in DNA: TGTGCCAGCAGCTTGGTTGGCGGGCATAGCACAGATACGCAGTATTTT. The rearrangement uses TRBV5-4 and TRBJ2-3; a possible D gene is TRBD2 (5 bases). Germline CDR1 and CDR2: SGHNT and YYREEE (reference sequence). V was clipped by 0 bases and J by 0 bases, with 11 bases between them. This CDR3 contains 16 residues. Complete variable domain (other parts from reference TRBV5-4 and TRBJ2-3): ETGVTQSPTHLIKTRGQQVTLRCSSQSGHNTVSWYQQALGQGPQFIFQYYREEENGRGNFPPRFSGLQFPNYSSELNVNALELDDSALYLCASSLVGGHSTDTQYFGPGTRLTVL.

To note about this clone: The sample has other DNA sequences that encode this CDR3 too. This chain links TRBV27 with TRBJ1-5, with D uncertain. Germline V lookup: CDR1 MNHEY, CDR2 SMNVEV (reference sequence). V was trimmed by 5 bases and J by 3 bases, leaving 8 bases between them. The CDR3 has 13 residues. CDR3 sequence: CASSPYSNQPQHF. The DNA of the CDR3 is TGTGCCAGCAGTCCCTACTCCAATCAGCCCCAGCATTTT.

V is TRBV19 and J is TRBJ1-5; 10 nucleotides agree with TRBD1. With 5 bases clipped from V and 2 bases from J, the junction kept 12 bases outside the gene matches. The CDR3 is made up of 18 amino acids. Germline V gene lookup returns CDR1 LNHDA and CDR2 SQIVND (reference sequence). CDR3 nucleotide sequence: TGTGCCAGTAGTGGGACAGGGGCCTCCCCAGTGCGCAATCAGCCCCAGCATTTT. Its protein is CASSGTGASPVRNQPQHF.

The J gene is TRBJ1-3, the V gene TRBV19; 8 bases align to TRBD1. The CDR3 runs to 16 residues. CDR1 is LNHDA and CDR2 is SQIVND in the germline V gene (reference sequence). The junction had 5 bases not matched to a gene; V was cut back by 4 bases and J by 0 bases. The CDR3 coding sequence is TGTGCCAGTAGTACGGGACAGGCGAGCTCTGGAAACACCATATATTTT. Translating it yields CASSTGQASSGNTIYF.

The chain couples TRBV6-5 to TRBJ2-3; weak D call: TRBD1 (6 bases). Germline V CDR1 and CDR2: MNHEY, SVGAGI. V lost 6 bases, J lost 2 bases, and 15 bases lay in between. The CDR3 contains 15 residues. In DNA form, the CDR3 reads TGTGCCAGCAGCCCCACAGGGAGCCCCACAGATACGCAGTATTTT. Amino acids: CASSPTGSPTDTQYF.

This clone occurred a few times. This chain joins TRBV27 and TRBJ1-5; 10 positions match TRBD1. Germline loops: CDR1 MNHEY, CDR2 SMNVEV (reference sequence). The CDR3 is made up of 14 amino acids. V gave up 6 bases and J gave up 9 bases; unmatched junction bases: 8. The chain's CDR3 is CASRTGGQGLPQHF. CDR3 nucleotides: TGTGCCAGCAGGACAGGGGGCCAGGGTTTGCCCCAGCATTTT.

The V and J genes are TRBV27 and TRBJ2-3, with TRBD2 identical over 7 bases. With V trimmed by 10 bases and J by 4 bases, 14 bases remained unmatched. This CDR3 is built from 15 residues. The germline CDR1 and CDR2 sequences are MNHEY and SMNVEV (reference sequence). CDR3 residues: CATWNGEGRADTQYF. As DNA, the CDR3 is TGTGCCACCTGGAACGGGGAGGGCCGTGCAGATACGCAGTATTTT.

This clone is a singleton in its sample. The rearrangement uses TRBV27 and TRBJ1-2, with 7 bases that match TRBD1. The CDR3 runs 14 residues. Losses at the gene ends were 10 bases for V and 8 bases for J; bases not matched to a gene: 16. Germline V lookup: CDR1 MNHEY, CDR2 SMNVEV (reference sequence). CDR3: CATSPPDRTSGYTF. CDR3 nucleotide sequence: TGTGCCACCTCACCGCCGGACAGGACGAGCGGCTACACCTTC.